This TCR beta chain was sequenced in a study of T-cell reconstitution after alpha-beta-depleted transplantation in children. The V and J ends lost 4 bases and 8 bases respectively, with 19 bases between them. The CDR3 consists of 15 residues. From germline, CDR1 is SGHRS and CDR2 YFSETQ. In this sample, this clonotype turned up a few times. The authors prepared the TCRbeta library with unique molecular identifiers. A single record per CDR3 protein comes from TCRdb applying MiXCR to the PCR reads. The table records 640,000 or so distinct CDR3 sequences, roughly 15% of them present only once. This chain joins TRBV5-1 and TRBJ1-5; perhaps TRBD1 as D (5 bases). The material sequenced was PBMCs from the stem cell graft donor, taken from the stem cell graft. The receptor comes from a human donor who donated a stem cell graft to a child with acute myeloid leukemia. CDR3 sequence reads: CASSITGTTPEPQHF. CDR3 bases: TGCGCCAGCAGCATAACCGGGACCACCCCTGAGCCCCAGCATTTT.